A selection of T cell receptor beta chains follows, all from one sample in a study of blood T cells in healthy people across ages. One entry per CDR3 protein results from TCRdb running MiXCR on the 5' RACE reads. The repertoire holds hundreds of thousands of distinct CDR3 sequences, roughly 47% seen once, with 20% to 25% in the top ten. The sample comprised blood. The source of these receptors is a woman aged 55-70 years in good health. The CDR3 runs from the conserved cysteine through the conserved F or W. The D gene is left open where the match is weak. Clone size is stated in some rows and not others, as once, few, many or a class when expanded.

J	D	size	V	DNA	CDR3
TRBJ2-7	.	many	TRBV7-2	TGTGCCAGCAGCCCAAGAGTCCACGAGCAGTACTTC	CASSPRVHEQYF
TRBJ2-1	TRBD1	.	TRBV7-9	TGTGCCAGCAGCGGACGGACAGGGGACAATGAGCAGTTCTTC	CASSGRTGDNEQFF
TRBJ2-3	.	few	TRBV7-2	TGTGCCAGCAGCTATCGGATAACAGATACGCAGTATTTT	CASSYRITDTQYF
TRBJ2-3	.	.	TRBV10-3	TGTGCCATCAGTGAAGACTATTCAGACCACAGAGATACGCAGTATTTT	CAISEDYSDHRDTQYF
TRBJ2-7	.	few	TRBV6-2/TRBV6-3	TGTGCCAGCACCAACGTGGGGACTGCTTACGAGCAGTACTTC	CASTNVGTAYEQYF
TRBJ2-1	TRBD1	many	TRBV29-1	TGCAGCGCCCCGGGACAGGGGTTGAATGAGCAGTTCTTC	CSAPGQGLNEQFF
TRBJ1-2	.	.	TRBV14	TGTGCCAGCAGTGGCAGGGGATATGGCTACACCTTC	CASSGRGYGYTF
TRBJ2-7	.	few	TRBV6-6	TGTGCCAGCAGTTACTCGACCCTGGCGAGCTCCTACGAGCAGTACTTC	CASSYSTLASSYEQYF
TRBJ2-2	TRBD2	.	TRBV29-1	TGCAGCGTTGATGGTTCTAGCGGCACCGGGGAGCTGTTTTTT	CSVDGSSGTGELFF
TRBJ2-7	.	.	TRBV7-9	TGTGCCAGCAGCTTATATGACGGCCTTACCTACGAGCAGTACTTC	CASSLYDGLTYEQYF
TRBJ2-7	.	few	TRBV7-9	TGTGCCAGCAGCGAATCAAGCTCCTACGAGCAGTACTTC	CASSESSSYEQYF
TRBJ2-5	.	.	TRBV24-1	TGTGCCACCAGAGACAGTCAAGAGACCCAGTACTTC	CATRDSQETQYF
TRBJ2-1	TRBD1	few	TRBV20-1	TGCAGTGCTACCCGGGACAGGGTTAATGAGCAGTTCTTC	CSATRDRVNEQFF
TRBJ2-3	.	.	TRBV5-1	TGCGCCAGCTGTAGGGGGAGTTTCACAGATACGCAGTATTTT	CASCRGSFTDTQYF
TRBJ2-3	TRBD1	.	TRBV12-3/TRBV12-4	TGTGCCAGCAGGTCCGGGACAGGGGGCAAAGATACGCAGTATTTT	CASRSGTGGKDTQYF
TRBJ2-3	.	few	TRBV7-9	TGTGCCAGCAGCCCATCTAGAGACAGCACAGATACGCAGTATTTT	CASSPSRDSTDTQYF
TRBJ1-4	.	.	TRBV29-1	TGCAGCGTTGAAGAGGCATTGGGGGAAAAACTGTTTTTT	CSVEEALGEKLFF
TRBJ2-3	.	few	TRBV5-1	TGCGCCAGCAGCTTGGAAGTAGAGACAGATACGCAGTATTTT	CASSLEVETDTQYF
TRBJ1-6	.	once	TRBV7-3	TGTGCCAGCAGCTTAGGGTTGTTAGGGAATAATTCACCCCTCCACTTT	CASSLGLLGNNSPLHF
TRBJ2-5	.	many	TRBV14	TGTGCCAGCAGCTCAAGGGGCCAAGAGACCCAGTACTTC	CASSSRGQETQYF
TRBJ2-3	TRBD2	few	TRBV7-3	TGTGCCAGCAGCTCCGGGACTATTAGCACAGATACGCAGTATTTT	CASSSGTISTDTQYF
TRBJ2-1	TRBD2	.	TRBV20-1	TGCAGTGCGCTAGCGGGGGGCAATGAGCAGTTCTTC	CSALAGGNEQFF
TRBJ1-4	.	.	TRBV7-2	TGTGCCAGCAGCTTTTCTTCAACTAATGAAAAACTGTTTTTT	CASSFSSTNEKLFF
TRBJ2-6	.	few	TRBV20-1	TGCAGTGCTCGTATCTCTGGGGCCAACGTCCTGACTTTC	CSARISGANVLTF
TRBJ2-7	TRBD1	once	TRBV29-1	TGCAGCGTTCAATTGGACAGGGCCGAGCAGTACTTC	CSVQLDRAEQYF
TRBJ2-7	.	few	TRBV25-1	TGTGCCAATCCACAGGGCCTACACCCCTACGAGCAGTACTTC	CANPQGLHPYEQYF
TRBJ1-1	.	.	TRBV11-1	TGTGTCAGCAGCCCGCGGGCTGAAGCTTTCTTT	CVSSPRAEAFF
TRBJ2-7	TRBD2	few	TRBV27	TGTGCCAGCAGATGGGGCGGGGGAATCTCCTACGAGCAGTACTTC	CASRWGGGISYEQYF
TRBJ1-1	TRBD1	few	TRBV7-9	TGTGCCAGCAGCTCGCCGACAGGGACGTTAAGGACTGAAGCTTTCTTT	CASSSPTGTLRTEAFF
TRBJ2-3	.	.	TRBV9	TGTGCCAGCAGCACGACTAGTTACACAGATACGCAGTATTTT	CASSTTSYTDTQYF
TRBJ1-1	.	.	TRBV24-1	TGTGCCACCACCGTATGGGATTTGAACACTGAAGCTTTCTTT	CATTVWDLNTEAFF
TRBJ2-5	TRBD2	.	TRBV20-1	TGCAGTGCTAGAGCCCTATCTAGCGGGGATAGGAATGAGCAGTACTTC	CSARALSSGDRNEQYF
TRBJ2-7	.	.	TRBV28	TGTGCCAGCAGTTTATCGGGGGATAATGGCTACGAGCAGTACTTC	CASSLSGDNGYEQYF
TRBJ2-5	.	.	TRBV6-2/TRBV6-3	TGTGCCAGCAGTTACCCAGGGACCCCGGAGACCCAGTACTTC	CASSYPGTPETQYF
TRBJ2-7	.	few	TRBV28	TGTGCCAGCAGTTCCGGACAGCTCGACGAGCAGTACTTC	CASSSGQLDEQYF
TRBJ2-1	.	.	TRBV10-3	TGTGCCATCAGTGAGTCTACCCCCGGGATAGGGGGCAATGAGCAGTTCTTC	CAISESTPGIGGNEQFF
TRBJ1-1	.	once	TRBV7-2	TGTGCCAGCATCTCTCAGGAGGGGACTGAAGCTTTCTTT	CASISQEGTEAFF
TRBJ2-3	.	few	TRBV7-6	TGTGCCAGCAGCTTCGGACAGACCATCACAGATACGCAGTATTTT	CASSFGQTITDTQYF
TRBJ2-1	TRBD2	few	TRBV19	TGTGCCAGTAGTATAGGTGCGGGGGGCCCTAGGGATGAGCAGTTCTTC	CASSIGAGGPRDEQFF
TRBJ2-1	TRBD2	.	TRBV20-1	TGCAGTGCGGGAGGGACTAGCGGAGGGGATGAGCAGTTCTTC	CSAGGTSGGDEQFF
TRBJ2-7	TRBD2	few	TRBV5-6	TGTGCCAGCAGCTTCGGACTAGGTCTCAACGAGCAGTACTTC	CASSFGLGLNEQYF
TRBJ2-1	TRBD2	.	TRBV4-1	TGCGCCAGCAGCCAAGCCGGGACTAGCGGGGGGGCCAACGAGCAGTTCTTC	CASSQAGTSGGANEQFF
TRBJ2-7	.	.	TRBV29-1	TGCAGCGTTGTTCACAAGAGGGTTCATGGGATTGTTTACGAGCAGTACTTC	CSVVHKRVHGIVYEQYF
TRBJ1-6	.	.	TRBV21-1	TGTGCCAGCAGCAAACGGTGCGGGGAAACTTCACCCCCCCACTTT	CASSKRCGETSPPHF